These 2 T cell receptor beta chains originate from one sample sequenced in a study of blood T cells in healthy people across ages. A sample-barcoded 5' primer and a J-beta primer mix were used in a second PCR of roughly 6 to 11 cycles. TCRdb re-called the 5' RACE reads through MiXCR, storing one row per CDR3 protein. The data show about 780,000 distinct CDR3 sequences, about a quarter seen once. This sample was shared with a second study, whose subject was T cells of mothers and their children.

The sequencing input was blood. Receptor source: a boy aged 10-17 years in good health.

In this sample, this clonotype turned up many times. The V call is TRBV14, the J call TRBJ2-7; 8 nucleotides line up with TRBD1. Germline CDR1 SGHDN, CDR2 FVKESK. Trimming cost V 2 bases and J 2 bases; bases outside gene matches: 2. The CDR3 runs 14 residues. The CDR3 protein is CASSQQGATYEQYF. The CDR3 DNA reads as TGTGCCAGCAGCCAACAGGGGGCTACCTACGAGCAGTACTTC.

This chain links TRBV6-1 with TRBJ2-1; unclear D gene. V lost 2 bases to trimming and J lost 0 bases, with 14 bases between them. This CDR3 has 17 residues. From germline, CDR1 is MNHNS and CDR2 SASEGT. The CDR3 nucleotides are TGTGCCAGCAGTGAACAAGGGTTGAGGAGCTCCTACAATGAGCAGTTCTTC. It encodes CASSEQGLRSSYNEQFF.